This T cell receptor (beta chain) was obtained from a study of shared clonotypes between healthy human individuals. Data came from immunoSEQ multiplex PCR; TCRdb stores just in-frame clones and leaves some out. The sample lists around 1.6 million clones; around 98% were seen once. CDR1 and CDR2 (germline): MDHEN, SYDVKM. V was cut by 5 bases and J by 3 bases, with 11 bases left in between. The CDR3 covers 13 residues. This clone was seen only once. The sample holds other DNA sequences that translate to the same CDR3. This TCR derives from a man aged 25 to 40 in good health. Sequencing input: naive CD4+ T cells sorted from blood. Noted subset: CD45RA+ positively selected. This rearrangement joins TRBV28 to TRBJ2-7, with D uncertain. The CDR3 DNA is TGTGCCAGCAGTCCCGGCGGCAGCTACGAGCAGTACTTC. Translated, it gives CASSPGGSYEQYF. Drawing the rest from reference TRBV28 and TRBJ2-7, the complete variable domain is DVKVTQSSRYLVKRTGEKVFLECVQDMDHENMFWYRQDPGLGLRLIYFSYDVKMKEKGDIPEGYSVSREKKERFSLILESASTNQTSMYLCASSPGGSYEQYFGPGTRLTVT.